The table lists the clone carrying this T cell receptor (beta chain) with a count of one. Germline CDR1 reads SGHRS; CDR2 reads YFSETQ. The CDR3 loop spans 19 amino acids. Trimming stripped 1 base from V and 0 bases from J, with 19 bases between. This specimen comes from a study of T cell changes during pregnancy in multiple sclerosis. Produced via immunoSEQ multiplex PCR; TCRdb's table is partial and in-frame only. The repertoire holds some 46,000 clones, about 92% seen once, with 2% to 2.5% in the top ten. The chain carries TRBV5-1 and TRBJ2-2, with D possibly being TRBD2 (6 bases). The specimen comprised peripheral blood, sampled in the third trimester of pregnancy. The source is a female donor with multiple sclerosis, enrolled in a pregnancy study. The CDR3 bases are TGCGCCAGCAGCTTGTATGGGAGGACGGTAGCGGCGAACACCGGGGAGCTGTTTTTT. This codes for CASSLYGRTVAANTGELFF.